The entry below describes one T cell receptor beta chain. This sample stems from a study of blood T cells in healthy people across ages. Overall study context: Roughly one uniquely barcoded beta molecule per two T cells was captured.

Primers used in a second PCR of about 6 to 11 cycles were a sample-barcoded 5' primer and a J-beta primer mix. TCRdb re-derived calls from the 5' RACE reads in MiXCR, one entry per CDR3 protein. The sample contains 1 million or so distinct CDR3 sequences, roughly 24% of which appear only once. The CDR3 has 16 amino acids. V gave up 5 bases and J gave up 3 bases, with 16 bases separating them. Germline V gene data show CDR1 as KGHDR and CDR2 as SFDVKD. Every donor provided around 10 milliliters of peripheral blood. This same sample was also taken into another study, of T cells of mothers and their children. As reported in that work: M1S, a second-PCR primer, added sample barcodes and 2-4 random nucleotides.

The V and J genes are TRBV24-1 and TRBJ2-1; possibly TRBD1 for D (6 bases). This clonotype originated in a girl between 2 and 10 years old in good health. Sequenced sample: blood. Here the CDR3 DNA reads TGTGCCACCAGTGCCGGTTGGGACAAATTCTACAATGAGCAGTTCTTC. Protein product: CATSAGWDKFYNEQFF.